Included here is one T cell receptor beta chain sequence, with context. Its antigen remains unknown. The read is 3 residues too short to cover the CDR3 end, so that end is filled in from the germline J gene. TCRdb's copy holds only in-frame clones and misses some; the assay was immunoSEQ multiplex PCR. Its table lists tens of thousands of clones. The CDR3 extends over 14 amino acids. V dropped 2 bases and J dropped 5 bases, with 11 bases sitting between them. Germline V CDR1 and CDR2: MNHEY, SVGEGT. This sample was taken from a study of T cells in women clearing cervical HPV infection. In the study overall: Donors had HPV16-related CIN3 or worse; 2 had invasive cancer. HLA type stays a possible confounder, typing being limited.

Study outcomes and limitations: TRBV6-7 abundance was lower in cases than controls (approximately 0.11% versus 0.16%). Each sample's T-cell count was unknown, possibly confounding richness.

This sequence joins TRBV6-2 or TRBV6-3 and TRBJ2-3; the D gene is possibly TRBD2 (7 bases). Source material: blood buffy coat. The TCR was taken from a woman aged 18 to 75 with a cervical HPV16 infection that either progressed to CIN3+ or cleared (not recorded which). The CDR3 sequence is CASSYGGAIDTQYF. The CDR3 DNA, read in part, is TGTGCCAGCAGTTACGGGGGGGCCATAGATACG.